The rows below give T cell receptor beta chains drawn from one sample of a study of blood T cells in healthy people across ages. TCRdb itself ran the 5' RACE reads through MiXCR, one entry per CDR3 protein. The profile shows 1.5 million to 2 million distinct CDR3 sequences, 30% to 35% of them singletons. The sample taken for sequencing was blood. The receptors come from a young woman in good health. Each CDR3 is given with its conserved first and last residue. The D gene is left open where the match is weak. Clone size is given for some rows only: seen once, a few or many times, or a class if the clone is expanded.

abundance | d_gene | j_gene | v_gene | CDR3nt | CDR3aa
NA | TRBD2 | TRBJ2-1 | TRBV20-1 | TGCAGTGCTAGAGCCAATAGCGGGAGGGCCCAGTTCTTC | CSARANSGRAQFF
NA | TRBD2 | TRBJ2-5 | TRBV7-3 | TGTGCCAGCAGCTTCCCTAGGACTAGCGGGAGGCCCACTGCGATGGAGCAGTACTTC | CASSFPRTSGRPTAMEQYF
NA | TRBD1 | TRBJ1-2 | TRBV20-1 | TGCAGTGCTGGAGAGACAGGGGCCCGAGGCTACACCTTC | CSAGETGARGYTF
NA | NA | TRBJ1-2 | TRBV13 | TGTGCCAGCAGCTTACATCGAGATGGCCACACCTTC | CASSLHRDGHTF
NA | NA | TRBJ1-1 | TRBV29-1 | TGCAGCGTCCACCAGGGCTCGGACGAAGCTTTCTTT | CSVHQGSDEAFF
once | NA | TRBJ2-3 | TRBV10-3 | TGTGCCGTCACCGGACAGTCAAGCACAGATACGCAGTATTTT | CAVTGQSSTDTQYF
NA | NA | TRBJ2-5 | TRBV29-1 | TGCAGCGCGGAGGGGGGATACAATGAGCAGTACTTC | CSAEGGYNEQYF
few | NA | TRBJ2-7 | TRBV24-1 | TGTGCCACCAGTGAATCCGGGACCGCCTACGAGCAGTACTTC | CATSESGTAYEQYF
NA | NA | TRBJ1-4 | TRBV28 | TGTGCCAGCAGTTTAATGCCCAGTAATGAAAAACTGTTTTTT | CASSLMPSNEKLFF
NA | NA | TRBJ2-7 | TRBV29-1 | TGCAGCGTGACTTTCAACGGACAAGGGTACGAGCAGTACTTC | CSVTFNGQGYEQYF
NA | NA | TRBJ2-2 | TRBV11-2 | TGTGCCAGCGTGCCCGGGACATTGAACACCGGGGAGCGGTTTTTT | CASVPGTLNTGERFF
NA | NA | TRBJ1-2 | TRBV4-1 | TGCGCCAGCAGCCCTATGAGATCCTATGGCTACACCTTC | CASSPMRSYGYTF
NA | NA | TRBJ2-5 | TRBV5-5 | TGTGCCAGCAGCTTGTGGGTAGGGAACCAAGAGACCCAGTACTTC | CASSLWVGNQETQYF
NA | NA | TRBJ2-7 | TRBV20-1 | TGCGGTGCTAGTCTAGGCGTCGGGGGCTACGAGCAGTACTTC | CGASLGVGGYEQYF
NA | NA | TRBJ2-3 | TRBV20-1 | TGCAGTGCTAGATCCCTAAATGCTCGCGGGTACACAGATACGCAGTATTTT | CSARSLNARGYTDTQYF
few | NA | TRBJ1-5 | TRBV5-1 | TGCGCCAGCAGCTTGGGTGACAGGCGCAATCAGCCCCAGCATTTT | CASSLGDRRNQPQHF
NA | TRBD1 | TRBJ2-7 | TRBV12-3/TRBV12-4 | TGTGCCAGCAGCCCCGGGACAGGCTCCGAGCAGTACTTC | CASSPGTGSEQYF
NA | NA | TRBJ1-5 | TRBV18 | TGTGCCAGCTCACCAACGGCGGAACCCAATCAGCCCCAGCATTTT | CASSPTAEPNQPQHF
NA | TRBD2 | TRBJ2-3 | TRBV5-1 | TGCGCCAGCAGCTGGAGGGGGACTAGCGGCACAGATACGCAGTATTTT | CASSWRGTSGTDTQYF
NA | NA | TRBJ2-5 | TRBV5-1 | TGCGCCAGCAGCAAAGGACAGAGCCGAGAGACCCAGTACTTC | CASSKGQSRETQYF
NA | NA | TRBJ2-1 | TRBV4-2 | TGTGCCAGCAGCCCGACTAGTGCGTCCTACGATGAGCAGTTCTTC | CASSPTSASYDEQFF
NA | NA | TRBJ2-1 | TRBV20-1 | TGCAGTGCTAGAGATCAGGGGGGGGACGGCCTTGAGCAGTTCTTC | CSARDQGGDGLEQFF
few | NA | TRBJ2-1 | TRBV5-1 | TGCGCCAGCAGACACCCGGGGGCCTCAATCCCCTACAATGAGCAGTTCTTC | CASRHPGASIPYNEQFF
many | TRBD2 | TRBJ2-1 | TRBV24-1 | TGTGCCATAGGGACTAGCGGGAGAAATGAGCAGTTCTTC | CAIGTSGRNEQFF
NA | NA | TRBJ2-5 | TRBV7-8 | TGTGCCAGCAGCTTGACCCCTTCGGATCAAGAGACCCAGTACTTC | CASSLTPSDQETQYF
NA | TRBD2 | TRBJ2-1 | TRBV20-1 | TGCAGTGCTAGTCTCCCCCTCTCCCTCCAAAGCGGGAGTTCCTACAATGAGCAGTTCTTC | CSASLPLSLQSGSSYNEQFF
NA | NA | TRBJ2-3 | TRBV7-8 | TGTGCCAGCAGCCCTTTAGAGGATACGCAGTATTTT | CASSPLEDTQYF
NA | TRBD2 | TRBJ2-3 | TRBV3-1 | TGTGCCAGCAGCCGGACAACTAGCGGAGGGGGACCCTCTAGCACAGATACGCAGTATTTT | CASSRTTSGGGPSSTDTQYF
NA | TRBD2 | TRBJ2-3 | TRBV5-4 | TGTGCCGGCAGACCTGGGACTAGCGGGAGGAGCACAGATACGCAGTATTTT | CAGRPGTSGRSTDTQYF
many | TRBD1 | TRBJ1-2 | TRBV29-1 | TGCAGCGTTGAGTCCCCGGGACAGCTCTATGGCTACACCTTC | CSVESPGQLYGYTF
NA | NA | TRBJ2-1 | TRBV20-1 | TGCAGTGCTAGACCCCGGCCGCCCGACAATGAGCAGTTCTTC | CSARPRPPDNEQFF
NA | NA | TRBJ2-1 | TRBV5-1 | TGCGCCAGCAGCTTGGAAGGGCTGAATACCTACAATGAGCAGTTCTTC | CASSLEGLNTYNEQFF
NA | NA | TRBJ2-3 | TRBV7-9 | TGTGCCAGCAGCTCCCTTCCGGCTATCGGCACAGATACGCAGTATTTT | CASSSLPAIGTDTQYF
many | NA | TRBJ1-2 | TRBV5-1 | TGCGCCAGCAGCTTGGAGGTGGAGGCTGGCTACACCTTC | CASSLEVEAGYTF
few | NA | TRBJ2-5 | TRBV6-1 | TGTGCCAGCAGTGACTCCTGGGCAGAAGAGACCCAGTACTTC | CASSDSWAEETQYF
few | NA | TRBJ2-5 | TRBV24-1 | TGTGCCACCAGTGATTGGTCCACGGGGACGGAGACCCAGTACTTC | CATSDWSTGTETQYF
many | TRBD2 | TRBJ2-3 | TRBV2 | TGTGCCAGCAGGCGCGGGGGAGATACGCAGTATTTT | CASRRGGDTQYF
NA | NA | TRBJ1-5 | TRBV6-1 | TGTGCCAGCAGTGCCCAGGGCCGGGATCAGCCCCAGCATTTT | CASSAQGRDQPQHF
NA | TRBD2 | TRBJ2-5 | TRBV10-3 | TGTGCCATCAGTGGACTAGCGGGACAAGAGACCCAGTACTTC | CAISGLAGQETQYF
many | NA | TRBJ2-7 | TRBV15 | TGTGCCACCAGCAGAGATCAAGAACAGGGTGACGAGCAGTACTTC | CATSRDQEQGDEQYF
NA | NA | TRBJ1-5 | TRBV12-3/TRBV12-4 | TGTGCCAGCAGCTTACGGGGGTCCCTAGACCACGGTCAGCCCCAGCATTTT | CASSLRGSLDHGQPQHF
NA | NA | TRBJ2-2 | TRBV7-9 | TGTGCCAGCAGCGCCCTGGGGGTAGCGGACACCGGGGAGCTGTTTTTT | CASSALGVADTGELFF
NA | TRBD1 | TRBJ1-1 | TRBV20-1 | TGCAGTGCTAGAGGACAGGGTAGGGGCACTGAAGCTTTCTTT | CSARGQGRGTEAFF
NA | NA | TRBJ1-1 | TRBV28 | TGTGCCAGCAGTTTAGCAGCAGGCCAAACGGTAGCTTTCTTT | CASSLAAGQTVAFF
NA | NA | TRBJ2-1 | TRBV4-1 | TGCGCCAGCAGCCAAGAACGGTGGGGGAGCTCCTACAATGAGCAGTTCTTC | CASSQERWGSSYNEQFF
NA | NA | TRBJ2-3 | TRBV5-1 | TGCGCCAGCAGCATGGAGACATCCACAGATACGCAGTATTTT | CASSMETSTDTQYF
NA | TRBD1 | TRBJ2-7 | TRBV29-1 | TGCAGCGTTGAAGCAGGAGGGACAGGAAACGAGCAGTACTTC | CSVEAGGTGNEQYF
NA | TRBD2 | TRBJ2-1 | TRBV7-9 | TGTGCCAGCAGCGTCGGGCTAGCGGTTACAAATGAGCAGTTCTTC | CASSVGLAVTNEQFF
NA | NA | TRBJ2-2 | TRBV11-2 | TGTGCCAGCAGCGCTATCCGGGGGCTGGACACCGGGGAGCTGTTTTTT | CASSAIRGLDTGELFF
NA | NA | TRBJ2-4 | TRBV4-1 | TGCGCCAGCAGCCTTCAGGGAGACCTAGCCAAAAACATTCAGTACTTC | CASSLQGDLAKNIQYF